This TCR beta chain was identified in a study of identical twins. With respect to this clonotype: Antigen: not known.

General study findings and limits: Low generation-probability sequences were in excess among twin-shared out-of-frame alpha sequences. For monozygotic twins, models underestimated out-of-frame TCR alpha sharing.

Carrying unique molecular identifiers, the cDNA also gained a universal primer site through template switching. Via MiXCR, TCRdb re-called the 5' RACE reads, giving one row per CDR3 protein. The sample has about 1.7 million distinct CDR3 sequences, about 30% seen once. The CDR3 is 16 amino acids. The receptor's source is a newborn girl in good health. Sample: cord blood. The V and J genes are TRBV21-1 and TRBJ1-2; TRBD1, as called in the table, went unchecked against the DNA. TRBV21-1 counts as a pseudogene. The CDR3 loop is CASSKATDRPNYGYTF. The CDR3 DNA reads TGTGCCAGCAGCAAAGCGACGGACAGGCCTAACTATGGCTACACCTTC.